Each of the 14 T cell receptor beta chains below was sequenced from the same sample in a study of T cell repertoires in cytomegalovirus infection. Using its own MiXCR run on the reads, TCRdb lists one record per CDR3 protein. The sample yields 54,000 or so distinct CDR3 sequences, more than 25% seen once. Their cognate antigens are unknown. Material: PBMCs, sequenced either directly or after in vitro stimulation (not recorded which). The receptors stem from a human donor in good health (CMV status not recorded). Some clones in this sample may be carry-over from other donors' samples.

This clonotype was found many times. This chain connects TRBV19 to TRBJ1-1; D is ambiguous. Trimming removed 7 bases at V and 0 bases at J, with 24 bases between. The V gene's germline CDR1 is LNHDA and CDR2 SQIVND (reference sequence). CDR3 length: 18 amino acids. The CDR3 is CASMRPGRDRLMNTEAFF. The CDR3, as DNA: TGTGCCAGTATGAGGCCTGGTCGAGACCGATTAATGAACACTGAAGCTTTCTTT.

V gene TRBV12-5 combines with J gene TRBJ2-5; TRBD2 is a possible D gene (5 bases). The CDR3 sequence is 16 residues long. V lost 10 bases and J lost 2, with 23 bases in between. Germline values: CDR1 LGHNT, CDR2 FRNRAP. CDR3 amino acids: CANSTPGVYVQETQYF. The CDR3 DNA reads TGTGCTAATTCTACCCCCGGGGTTTACGTGCAAGAGACCCAGTACTTC.

The rearrangement links TRBV20-1 to TRBJ1-1; the D gene is possibly TRBD1 (5 bases). Germline loops: CDR1 DFQATT, CDR2 SNEGSKA (reference sequence). V was trimmed by 4 bases and J by 0 bases, leaving 15 bases between them. CDR3 length: 15 amino acids. For the CDR3, the DNA is TGCAGTGCTACTGGGGCAGCTGATATGAACACTGAAGCTTTCTTT. As protein: CSATGAADMNTEAFF.

The chain carries TRBV6-2 or TRBV6-3 and TRBJ1-5; D unresolved. The CDR3 is made up of 13 amino acids. Trimming left V 7 bases short and J 4 bases short, with 11 bases between. CDR1 is MNHEY, CDR2 SVGEGT, per germline. Written as DNA, the CDR3 is TGTGCCAGCACCTCCCAAAGAAATCAGCCCCAGCATTTT. Its protein is CASTSQRNQPQHF.

This clonotype was picked up a small number of times. The chain combines TRBV5-4 with TRBJ1-1; a weak D match, TRBD1 (5 bases). The CDR3 has 14 residues. The germline V and J ends were trimmed by 4 bases and 6 bases, with 16 bases remaining between them. The germline V gene encodes CDR1 SGHNT and CDR2 YYREEE (reference sequence). The DNA of the CDR3 is TGTGCCAGCAGCGGGCTGGGGGTTGAAGCTGAAGCTTTCTTT. This codes for CASSGLGVEAEAFF.

The V and J genes are TRBV7-3 and TRBJ2-7, with TRBD2 matching 11 bases. Trimming cost V 6 bases and J 6 bases; bases outside gene matches: 10. The germline CDR1 and CDR2 sequences are SGHTA and FQGTGA. The CDR3 has 15 amino acids. CDR3 amino acids: CASSLDVAGGSEQYF. The CDR3 DNA is TGTGCCAGCAGTTTGGACGTAGCGGGAGGGTCCGAGCAGTACTTC.

The rearrangement links TRBV6-2 or TRBV6-3 to TRBJ2-7, with D perhaps matching TRBD1 or TRBD2 (5 bases each). The CDR3 runs to 15 residues. Germline CDR1 reads MNHEY; CDR2 reads SVGEGT. V was shortened by 10 bases and J by 0 bases, with 19 bases between the two germline ends. CDR3 region: CATNLGAGLSYEQYF. In DNA, the CDR3 is TGTGCCACCAACCTCGGGGCAGGGCTCTCCTACGAGCAGTACTTC.

This clonotype occurred a few times. The genes are TRBV30 and TRBJ1-5; D may be TRBD1 (5 bases). Germline values: CDR1 GTSNPN, CDR2 SVGIG (reference sequence). The CDR3 runs to 13 residues. V was shortened by 5 bases and J by 1 base, with 9 bases between the two germline ends. CDR3 sequence: CAWQGGSNQPQHF. CDR3 sequence (DNA): TGTGCCTGGCAGGGTGGGAGCAATCAGCCCCAGCATTTT. Supplemented by reference TRBV30 and TRBJ1-5, the full variable domain reads SQTIHQWPATLVQPVGSPLSLECTVEGTSNPNLYWYRQAAGRGLQLLFYSVGIGQISSEVPQNLSASRPQDRQFILSSKKLLLSDSGFYLCAWQGGSNQPQHFGDGTRLSIL.

The rearrangement joins TRBV4-1 to TRBJ1-6, with D unclear. The CDR3 runs to 16 residues. Trimming removed 0 bases at V and 5 bases at J, with 11 bases between. Germline CDR1 is MGHRA and CDR2 is YSYEKL. This CDR3 is CASSQDAVPNNSPLHF. The CDR3 DNA reads as TGCGCCAGCAGCCAAGATGCAGTTCCGAATAATTCACCCCTCCACTTT.

This sequence joins TRBV5-6 and TRBJ2-3, with 7 bases that match TRBD2. Germline CDR1 reads SGHDT; CDR2 reads YYEEEE. The CDR3 has 13 amino acids. The V gene end was trimmed by 4 bases and the J gene end by 3 bases; junction bases not matched to a gene: 2. The CDR3 loop reads CASSPGGTDTQYF. The CDR3 DNA follows: TGTGCCAGCAGCCCCGGGGGGACAGATACGCAGTATTTT.

This clonotype showed up just a few times. This chain uses TRBV10-1 with TRBJ1-5, with a weak D call TRBD1 (6 bases). CDR3 size: 15 residues. Germline V gene data show CDR1 as WNHNN and CDR2 as SYGVQD (reference sequence). Trimming took 6 bases from V and 2 from J, leaving 14 bases between them. CDR3 in amino acids: CASSRAGVGNQPQHF. For the CDR3, the DNA is TGCGCCAGCAGCCGAGCAGGGGTAGGCAATCAGCCCCAGCATTTT.

This clonotype was observed at least ten times. The V and J genes are TRBV7-2 and TRBJ2-7; TRBD1 might be the D (6 bases). With 5 bases removed from V and 2 bases from J, the gap between germline ends came to 16 bases. This CDR3 is 15 amino acids long. Germline assignment: CDR1 SGHTA and CDR2 FQGNSA. CDR3: CASSLTGLGTYEQYF. The CDR3 nucleotides are TGTGCCAGCAGCCTCACAGGGTTGGGGACCTACGAGCAGTACTTC. Combining the CDR3 with reference TRBV7-2 and TRBJ2-7 gives the whole variable domain GAGVSQSPSNKVTEKGKDVELRCDPISGHTALYWYRQSLGQGLEFLIYFQGNSAPDKSGLPSDRFSAERTGGSVSTLTIQRTQQEDSAVYLCASSLTGLGTYEQYFGPGTRLTVT.

This clonotype has just a few counts. A read error may produce the germline difference seen at one junction end. The J gene is TRBJ2-2, the V gene TRBV5-1; D gene uncertain. CDR1 is SGHRS, CDR2 YFSETQ, per germline. This CDR3 contains 16 residues. CDR3 DNA sequence: TGCGCCAGCAGCTTGTTGGGCGGAAGTCCCACCCGGGAGCTGTTTTTT. As protein: CASSLLGGSPTRELFF. Together with reference TRBV5-1 and TRBJ2-2, the CDR3 gives the full variable domain: KAGVTQTPRYLIKTRGQQVTLSCSPISGHRSVSWYQQTPGQGLQFLFEYFSETQRNKGNFPGRFSGRQFSNSRSEMNVSTLELGDSALYLCASSLLGGSPTRELFFGEGSRLTVL.

This clonotype was counted a few times. The CDR3 protein is CAISGGASGRGTDTQYF. The CDR3 region has the DNA TGTGCCATCAGTGGGGGAGCTAGCGGGAGGGGCACAGATACGCAGTATTTT. V and J are TRBV10-3 and TRBJ2-3; 12 positions match TRBD2. The ends lost 4 bases at V and 1 base at J; junction bases unmatched: 6. CDR3 length: 17 amino acids. The V gene's germline CDR1 is ENHRY and CDR2 SYGVKD.